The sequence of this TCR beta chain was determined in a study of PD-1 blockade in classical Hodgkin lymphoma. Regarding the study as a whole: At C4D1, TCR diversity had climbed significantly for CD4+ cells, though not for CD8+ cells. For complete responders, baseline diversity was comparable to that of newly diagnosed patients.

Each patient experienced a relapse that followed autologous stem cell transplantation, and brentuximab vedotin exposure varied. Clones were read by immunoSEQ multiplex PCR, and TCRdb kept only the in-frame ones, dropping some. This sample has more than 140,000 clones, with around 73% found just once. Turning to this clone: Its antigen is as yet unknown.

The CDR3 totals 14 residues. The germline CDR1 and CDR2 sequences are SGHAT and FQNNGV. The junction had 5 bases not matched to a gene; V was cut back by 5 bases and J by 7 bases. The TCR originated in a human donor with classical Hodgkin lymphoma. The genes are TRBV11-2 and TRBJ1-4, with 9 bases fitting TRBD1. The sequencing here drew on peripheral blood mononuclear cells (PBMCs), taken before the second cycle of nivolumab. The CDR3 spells CASSRDRGSEKLFF. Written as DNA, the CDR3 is TGTGCCAGCAGCCGAGACAGGGGGAGTGAAAAACTGTTTTTT. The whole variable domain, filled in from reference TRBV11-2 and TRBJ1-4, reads EAGVAQSPRYKIIEKRQSVAFWCNPISGHATLYWYQQILGQGPKLLIQFQNNGVVDDSQLPKDRFSAERLKGVDSTLKIQPAKLEDSAVYLCASSRDRGSEKLFFGSGTQLSVL.